This entry lists 2 T cell receptor beta chains sequenced from one sample in a study of blood T cell repertoires in COVID-19. Measured with immunoSEQ multiplex PCR; TCRdb has only the in-frame clones, and not every one. This sample has around 280,000 clones, with around 90% found just once. Sequencing was done on a sample of peripheral blood. The receptors shown here come from a woman between 45 and 65 years old who had recovered from COVID-19.

The rearrangement uses TRBV5-1 and TRBJ2-2; tentatively, D is TRBD2 (6 bases). The CDR3 spans 17 residues. The V end lost 4 bases, the J end lost 1 base, and 17 bases lay between the germline ends. Per germline, CDR1 SGHRS and CDR2 YFSETQ. CDR3 protein: CASSPAGTGGNTGELFF. In nucleotides, the CDR3 is TGCGCCAGCAGCCCCGCGGGGACTGGGGGGAACACCGGGGAGCTGTTTTTT.

This clone was detected only once. V and J are TRBV7-2 and TRBJ1-1, with a possible D match to TRBD1 (6 bases). This CDR3 has 17 residues. Germline CDR1 reads SGHTA; CDR2 reads FQGNSA. V gave up 5 bases and J gave up 1 base, with 20 bases separating them. CDR3 DNA sequence: TGTGCCAGCAGCCTCCTATTACAGGGAATAGGGAACACTGAAGCTTTCTTT. It yields the protein CASSLLLQGIGNTEAFF. Full variable domain (remainder filled in from reference TRBV7-2 and TRBJ1-1): GAGVSQSPSNKVTEKGKDVELRCDPISGHTALYWYRQSLGQGLEFLIYFQGNSAPDKSGLPSDRFSAERTGGSVSTLTIQRTQQEDSAVYLCASSLLLQGIGNTEAFFGQGTRLTVV.